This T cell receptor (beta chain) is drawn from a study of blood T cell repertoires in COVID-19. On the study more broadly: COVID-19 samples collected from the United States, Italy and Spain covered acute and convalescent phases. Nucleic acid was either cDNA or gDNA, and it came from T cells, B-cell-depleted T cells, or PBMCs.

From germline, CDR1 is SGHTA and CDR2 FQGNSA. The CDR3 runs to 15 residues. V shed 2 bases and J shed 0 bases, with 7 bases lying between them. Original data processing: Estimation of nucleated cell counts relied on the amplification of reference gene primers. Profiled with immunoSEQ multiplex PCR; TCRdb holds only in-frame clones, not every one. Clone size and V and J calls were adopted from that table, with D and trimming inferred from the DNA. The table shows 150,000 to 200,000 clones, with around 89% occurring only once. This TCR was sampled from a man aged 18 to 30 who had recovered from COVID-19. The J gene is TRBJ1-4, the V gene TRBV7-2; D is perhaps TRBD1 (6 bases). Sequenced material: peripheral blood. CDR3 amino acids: CASSLSGATNEKLFF. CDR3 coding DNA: TGTGCCAGCAGCTTATCAGGGGCAACTAATGAAAAACTGTTTTTT.